Below, 24 T cell receptor beta chains from the same sample are listed, as sequenced in a study of blood T cell repertoires in COVID-19. Repertoires were generated with immunoSEQ multiplex PCR, while TCRdb's copy carries only in-frame clones and drops some. The sample has approximately 160,000 clones, approximately 88% seen once. The sample consisted of peripheral blood. Receptor source: a man aged 18 to 29 with active or convalescent COVID-19.

The V gene is TRBV11-2, the J gene TRBJ2-1; 8 bases are a match to TRBD2. V lost 4 bases and J lost 3; bases outside the gene matches: 8. The germline V gene has CDR1 SGHAT and CDR2 FQNNGV. The CDR3 sequence is 16 residues long. This CDR3 reads CASSSGLGPIYNEQFF. DNA for the CDR3: TGTGCCAGCAGCTCGGGACTAGGTCCCATCTACAATGAGCAGTTCTTC.

The genes are TRBV24-1 and TRBJ2-2; D might be TRBD1 (6 bases). The V and J ends lost 3 bases and 5 bases respectively, with 12 bases between them. The germline V gene encodes CDR1 KGHDR and CDR2 SFDVKD. The CDR3 sequence is 15 residues long. CDR3 amino acids: CATSDGQGYTGELFF. In nucleotides, the CDR3 is TGTGCCACCAGTGATGGTCAGGGGTATACCGGGGAGCTGTTTTTT.

The gene calls are TRBV19 and TRBJ2-5; D not resolved. The CDR3 loop spans 14 amino acids. Germline CDR1 LNHDA, CDR2 SQIVND (reference sequence). Trimming took off 3 bases at V and 1 base at J, with 9 bases between the two ends. The CDR3 region has the DNA TGTGCCAGTAGTATCGTGGCCCTCCAAGAGACCCAGTACTTC. Translation: CASSIVALQETQYF. Full variable domain (rest looked up from reference TRBV19 and TRBJ2-5): DGGITQSPKYLFRKEGQNVTLSCEQNLNHDAMYWYRQDPGQGLRLIYYSQIVNDFQKGDIAEGYSVSREKKESFPLTVTSAQKNPTAFYLCASSIVALQETQYFGPGTRLLVL.

The V call is TRBV28, the J call TRBJ1-1; D not certain. This CDR3 region has 14 residues. V lost 2 bases and J 4 bases, leaving 11 bases between the germline ends. Per the germline V gene, CDR1 is MDHEN and CDR2 is SYDVKM. The chain's CDR3 is CASSLPQRLTEAFF. As DNA, the CDR3 is TGTGCCAGCAGTTTACCCCAGAGGCTCACTGAAGCTTTCTTT.

V is TRBV4-3 and J is TRBJ2-7, with 9 bases matching TRBD2. Germline loops: CDR1 LGHNA, CDR2 YSLEER. J was trimmed by 2 bases and V by 1 base; bases with no gene match: 3. This CDR3 spans 15 amino acids. The CDR3 DNA sequence: TGCGCCAGCAGCCAAGGGACTAGCGACCCCTACGAGCAGTACTTC. Residues: CASSQGTSDPYEQYF.

V usage is TRBV5-1 and J usage is TRBJ2-5, with 10 bases matching TRBD1. CDR1 is SGHRS and CDR2 is YFSETQ in the germline V gene. Trimming removed 3 bases from V and 3 bases from J; junction bases left unmatched: 2. This CDR3 has 14 amino acids. The CDR3 here is CASSWGTGEETQYF. The CDR3 region has the DNA TGCGCCAGCAGCTGGGGGACAGGGGAAGAGACCCAGTACTTC. The entire variable domain, with the rest obtained from reference TRBV5-1 and TRBJ2-5, is as follows: KAGVTQTPRYLIKTRGQQVTLSCSPISGHRSVSWYQQTPGQGLQFLFEYFSETQRNKGNFPGRFSGRQFSNSRSEMNVSTLELGDSALYLCASSWGTGEETQYFGPGTRLLVL.

V gene TRBV3-1 (or the pseudogene TRBV3-2) combines with J gene TRBJ1-3, with TRBD1 as a possible D gene (6 bases). The length of the CDR3 is 16 residues. Germline V gene lookup returns CDR1 LGHDT and CDR2 YNNKEL (reference sequence). Trimming stripped 3 bases from V and 3 bases from J, with 15 bases between. The chain's CDR3 is CASSQTKGDFGNTIYF. In DNA form, the CDR3 reads TGTGCCAGCAGCCAGACCAAGGGGGATTTTGGAAACACCATATATTTT.

This clone was detected only once. V usage is TRBV14 and J usage is TRBJ2-7; 7 nucleotides align to TRBD1. The germline gives CDR1 SGHDN, CDR2 FVKESK. CDR3 length equals 14 residues. V shed 5 bases and J 4 bases; nucleotides not matched to a gene: 8. The DNA of the CDR3 is TGTGCCAGCAGCTCCCGACAGGGTTGGTACGAGCAGTACTTC. It encodes CASSSRQGWYEQYF.

The chain uses TRBV7-9 and TRBJ1-5, with 8 bases fitting TRBD1. The CDR3 has 14 amino acids. Looked up from germline, CDR1 is SEHNR and CDR2 is FQNEAQ (reference sequence). Trimming at V came to 7 bases and at J to 5 bases, leaving 7 bases not matched to a gene. CDR3 in DNA: TGTGCCAGCACTGAGACAGGGGAGCATCAGCCCCAGCATTTT. It specifies CASTETGEHQPQHF.

CDR3 nucleotides: TGTGCCAGCAGCCAAAACAGGAATCAGCCCCAGCATTTT. Its translation: CASSQNRNQPQHF. The chain carries TRBV14 and TRBJ1-5; tentatively, D is TRBD1 (5 bases). The V gene lost 2 bases and the J gene lost 4 bases, with 6 bases spanning the gap. Germline V gives CDR1 SGHDN, CDR2 FVKESK. The CDR3 is 13 amino acids. The whole variable domain, filled in from reference TRBV14 and TRBJ1-5, reads EAGVTQFPSHSVIEKGQTVTLRCDPISGHDNLYWYRRVMGKEIKFLLHFVKESKQDESGMPNNRFLAERTGGTYSTLKVQPAELEDSGVYFCASSQNRNQPQHFGDGTRLSIL.

The chain is built from TRBV4-3 and TRBJ1-2; tentative D call: TRBD1 (6 bases). CDR1 and CDR2 (germline): LGHNA, YSLEER. Trimming took 0 bases from V and 8 from J, leaving 25 bases between them. The length of the CDR3 is 18 residues. CDR3 region: CASSQEKWQWGRVKGYTF. The CDR3 region has the DNA TGCGCCAGCAGCCAAGAAAAGTGGCAGTGGGGGCGGGTGAAGGGCTACACCTTC.

The V call is TRBV27, the J call TRBJ2-5, with 8 bases matching TRBD2. Trimming at V came to 2 bases and at J to 5 bases, leaving 4 bases not matched to a gene. The CDR3 has 14 amino acids. Germline-derived CDR1 and CDR2 are MNHEY and SMNVEV (reference sequence). For the CDR3, the DNA is TGTGCCAGCAGTTTAAGCGGGAGAAGGGAGACCCAGTACTTC. This gives the protein CASSLSGRRETQYF.

The chain combines TRBV5-4 with TRBJ1-1; TRBD1 matches at 8 bases. The V gene end was trimmed by 5 bases and the J gene end by 5 bases; junction bases not matched to a gene: 11. Germline values: CDR1 SGHNT, CDR2 YYREEE (reference sequence). The CDR3 spans 15 residues. CDR3 loop: CASRGSRGRETEAFF. The CDR3 nucleotides are TGTGCCAGCAGAGGCTCCAGGGGGCGGGAAACTGAAGCTTTCTTT.

This rearrangement joins TRBV19 to TRBJ1-2; the D gene is possibly TRBD1 (6 bases). This CDR3 comprises 15 residues. Trimming shortened V by 9 bases and J by 0 bases, and 17 bases separated the two germline ends. Germline lookup yields CDR1 LNHDA and CDR2 SQIVND (reference sequence). CDR3 region: CASQLGGIANYGYTF. The CDR3 bases are TGTGCCAGCCAACTAGGGGGTATAGCTAACTATGGCTACACCTTC.

The V and J genes are TRBV5-1 and TRBJ1-1; the match to TRBD1 covers 8 bases. CDR3 length: 16 residues. With V trimmed by 0 bases and J by 4 bases, 8 bases remained unmatched. The germline gives CDR1 SGHRS, CDR2 YFSETQ. The CDR3, as DNA: TGCGCCAGCAGCTTGGGACAGGGGCCCTTGGGCACTGAAGCTTTCTTT. Its translation: CASSLGQGPLGTEAFF.

V gene TRBV2 combines with J gene TRBJ2-7; tentative D call: TRBD1 (5 bases). Trimming shortened V by 8 bases and J by 0 bases, and 8 bases separated the two germline ends. Germline CDR1 is SNHLY and CDR2 is FYNNEI. This CDR3 region has 12 residues. DNA for the CDR3: TGTGCCAGCGAGACAGACTCCTACGAGCAGTACTTC. Translating gives CASETDSYEQYF. The complete variable domain, with remaining parts taken from reference TRBV2 and TRBJ2-7, reads EPEVTQTPSHQVTQMGQEVILRCVPISNHLYFYWYRQILGQKVEFLVSFYNNEISEKSEIFDDQFSVERPDGSNFTLKIRSTKLEDSAMYFCASETDSYEQYFGPGTRLTVT.

This clone occurred a few times. The chain links TRBV4-3 to TRBJ1-1; D gene unclear. Trimming stripped 0 bases from V and 5 bases from J, with 7 bases between. The CDR3 is 13 amino acids. Germline CDR1 reads LGHNA; CDR2 reads YSLEER. CDR3 coding DNA: TGCGCCAGCAGCCAAGAAAGGAGAACTGAAGCTTTCTTT. This sequence encodes CASSQERRTEAFF.

This clone appeared a few times. The chain employs TRBV12-5 and TRBJ2-1; D is undetermined. Trimming shortened V by 6 bases and J by 3 bases, and 18 bases separated the two germline ends. CDR3 length: 16 amino acids. The germline CDR1 and CDR2 sequences are LGHNT and FRNRAP. DNA for the CDR3: TGTGCTAGTGGGAACCCGATAACCCCAGTCTACAATGAGCAGTTCTTC. Protein sequence: CASGNPITPVYNEQFF.

The rearrangement joins TRBV5-1 to TRBJ1-6, with 8 bases that match TRBD1. The CDR3 consists of 15 residues. V gave up 0 bases and J gave up 10 bases; unmatched junction bases: 6. Germline CDR1 is SGHRS and CDR2 is YFSETQ. CDR3 nucleotides: TGCGCCAGCAGCTTGGTGGACAGGGAATGGTCACCCCTCCACTTT. Amino acid sequence: CASSLVDREWSPLHF.

The gene calls are TRBV7-9 and TRBJ2-1; TRBD2 matches 7 bases. After removal of 5 bases from V and 5 bases from J, the junction contained 12 bases not matched to a gene. This CDR3 contains 16 residues. From germline, CDR1 is SEHNR and CDR2 FQNEAQ (reference sequence). The CDR3 DNA reads as TGTGCCAGCAGCGGGGGGGACTCCCTCGCTAACAATGAGCAGTTCTTC. Its protein product is CASSGGDSLANNEQFF.

The chain is built from TRBV10-2 and TRBJ1-2; TRBD1 might be the D (6 bases). Germline V gene lookup returns CDR1 WSHSY and CDR2 SAAADI. Trimming cost V 0 bases and J 4 bases, with 12 bases left between them. The CDR3 contains 15 residues. Here the CDR3 DNA reads TGCGCCAGCAGTGAGTCACAGGGCTCCGGCTATGGCTACACCTTC. Translating it yields CASSESQGSGYGYTF.

V gene TRBV7-2 combines with J gene TRBJ1-5; 8 nucleotides align to TRBD1. Germline CDR1 and CDR2: SGHTA and FQGNSA. This CDR3 region has 16 residues. V dropped 5 bases and J dropped 2; count of bases not matched to a gene: 8. For the CDR3, the DNA is TGTGCCAGCAGCGCAGGGCCAGGGGGCGGCAATCAGCCCCAGCATTTT. The encoded protein is CASSAGPGGGNQPQHF.

The chain employs TRBV3-1 (or the pseudogene TRBV3-2) and TRBJ1-2, with a weak D call TRBD1 (5 bases). The CDR3 totals 15 residues. V dropped 1 base and J dropped 5 bases, with 14 bases sitting between them. Germline CDR1 LGHDT, CDR2 YNNKEL (reference sequence). The CDR3, as DNA: TGTGCCAGCAGCCAAGGAACAATCAGGGCATATGGCTACACCTTC. Amino acid sequence: CASSQGTIRAYGYTF.

This chain joins TRBV19 and TRBJ2-3; TRBD2 matches at 13 bases. Germline loops: CDR1 LNHDA, CDR2 SQIVND (reference sequence). J was trimmed by 1 base and V by 2 bases; bases with no gene match: 9. The CDR3 is 19 amino acids. The CDR3 protein is CASSIKRLAGGGRTDTQYF. CDR3 nucleotides: TGTGCCAGTAGTATAAAACGACTAGCGGGAGGAGGACGCACAGATACGCAGTATTTT.